The clone carrying this T cell receptor (beta chain) has only a few counts. Its antigen is undetermined. When ten to eleven days of culture had elapsed, CD4+ T cells were isolated. The infection with SARS-CoV-2 (confirmed by PCR) occurred in this person between March and December 2020. CDR1 is SGHTA and CDR2 is FQGNSA in the germline V gene. With 5 bases clipped from V and 5 bases from J, the junction kept 7 bases outside the gene matches. The CDR3 contains 14 residues. The data were taken from a study of vaccination effects on CD4 cells after COVID-19. Study background: Two doses of either BNT162b2 or mRNA-1273 were given to each participant.

Assay: immunoSEQ multiplex PCR; the TCRdb copy retains only in-frame clones and omits some. The sample holds 40,000 to 60,000 clones, about 74% seen once. This receptor was identified in a human donor who had a prior SARS-CoV-2 infection. Sample: CD4+ T cells from PBMCs cultured without peptide, taken before COVID-19 vaccination. V is TRBV7-2 and J is TRBJ1-2; TRBD1 agrees at 8 bases. The CDR3, as DNA: TGTGCCAGCAGCCCGGATACAGGGGGATATGGCTACACCTTC. Translation: CASSPDTGGYGYTF.